This T cell receptor (beta chain) is drawn from a study of blood T cell repertoires in COVID-19 (TCRdb year 2020). In terms of the full investigation: Samples from collaborators originated in the United States, Italy and Spain and spanned both the acute and convalescent phases of COVID-19. The material from the prospective study consisted of cDNA or gDNA derived from T cells, B-cell-depleted T cells, or PBMCs. A de-identified subject ID, COVID-19 status, age in years and sex were almost always included in the sample metadata. The dataset comprised deeply sampled blood TCRbeta repertoires from subjects exposed to, actively infected with, or recovered from COVID-19. Where HLA class I and class II types were available, the types were taken from metadata supplied by the sample provider, not from assay-based typing. A freely available public database, intended as a resource for researchers studying the immune response to SARS-CoV-2, is where the repertoires were released. Samples were obtained from the ongoing ImmuneRACE study (first 160 participants) and from 1,254 subjects provided by 6 global collaborators.

The immunoSEQ Assay, a bias-controlled multiplex PCR, was used to amplify TCRbeta CDR3 regions from genomic DNA. As for the authors' bioinformatics: Within the assay, amplification of reference gene primers was used to estimate how many nucleated cells each sample contained. Sequence reads were collapsed and filtered to measure the absolute abundance of every unique TCRbeta CDR3 rearrangement. For each sample, productive Simpson clonality was calculated as the square root of Simpson's diversity index over productive rearrangements. The table was pulled from immuneACCESS by TCRdb, which kept in-frame rearrangements only. Such tables lose some clones; where checked, under half of the loss comes from unresolved V genes, and the rest has no known cause. The V and J calls and clone size come from that table; D and trimming were worked out from the DNA. Counted in this sample were 150,000 or so clones; around 92% of them appeared once. Together, the top ten hold 4.8% of the sample.

Results the study describes overall, beyond this receptor: Clinical and demographic metadata were provided uncurated, with the amount varying by source and participant.

In Seattle, one collaborating source enrolled patients while the infection was active and tracked those patients longitudinally over the course of disease. Whole blood was collected in K2EDTA tubes by collaborating institutions according to the institutions' own protocols. For TCRbeta analysis, collaborators shipped samples as frozen whole blood, isolated PBMCs, or DNA extracted from either of those sample types. CDR1 SSHAT and CDR2 FNYEAQ are derived from the germline V gene (reference sequence). The CDR3 runs 20 residues from the cysteine to the phenylalanine. The sequence is cut down to CDR3 DNA, 60 bases in frame from base 1. For this chain, trimming is 2 bases at the V end and 4 bases at the J end, and the number of junction bases without a gene match is 16. Details on this clone: It has no known antigen specificity. Base qualities are missing; no much larger clone stands one base away.

In this chain, TRBV7-7 is recombined with TRBJ2-2; TRBD1 matches 10 bases in the middle. The sequenced sample was peripheral blood. This clonotype was obtained from a man aged 25-40 years with COVID-19, enrolled during active disease. The CDR3 region: CASSLHMGDRGPTFTGELFF. Read as DNA, the sequence is TGTGCCAGCAGCTTACACATGGGGGACAGGGGTCCAACTTTCACCGGGGAGCTGTTTTTT. With the portions outside the CDR3 filled from the reference TRBV7-7 and TRBJ2-2 genes, the complete variable region becomes GAGVSQSPRYKVTKRGQDVTLRCDPISSHATLYWYQQALGQGPEFLTYFNYEAQPDKSGLPSDRFSAERPEGSISTLTIQRTEQRDSAMYRCASSLHMGDRGPTFTGELFFGEGSRLTVL.